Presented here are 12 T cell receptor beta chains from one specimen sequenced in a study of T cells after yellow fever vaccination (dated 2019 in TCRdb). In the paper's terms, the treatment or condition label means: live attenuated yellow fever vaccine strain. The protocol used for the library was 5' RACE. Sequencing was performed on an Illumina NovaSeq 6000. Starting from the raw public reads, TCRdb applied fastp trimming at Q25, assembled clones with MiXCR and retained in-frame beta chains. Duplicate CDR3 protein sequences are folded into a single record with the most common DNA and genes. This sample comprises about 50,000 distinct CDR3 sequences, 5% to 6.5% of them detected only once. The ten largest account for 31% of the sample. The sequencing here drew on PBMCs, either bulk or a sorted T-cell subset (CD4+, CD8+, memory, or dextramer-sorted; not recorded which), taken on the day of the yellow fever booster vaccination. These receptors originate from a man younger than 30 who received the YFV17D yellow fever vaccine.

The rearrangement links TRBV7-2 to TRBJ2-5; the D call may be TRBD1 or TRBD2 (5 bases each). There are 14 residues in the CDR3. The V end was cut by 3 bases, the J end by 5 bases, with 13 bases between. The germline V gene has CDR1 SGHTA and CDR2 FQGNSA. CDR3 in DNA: TGTGCCAGCAGCTTCCGCAGGGAGTCGGAGACCCAGTACTTC. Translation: CASSFRRESETQYF.

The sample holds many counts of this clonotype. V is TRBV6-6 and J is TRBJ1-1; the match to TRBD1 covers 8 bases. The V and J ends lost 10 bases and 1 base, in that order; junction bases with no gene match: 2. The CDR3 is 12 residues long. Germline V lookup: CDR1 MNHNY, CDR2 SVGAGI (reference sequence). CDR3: CATGQGNTEAFF. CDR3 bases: TGTGCCACCGGACAGGGGAACACTGAAGCTTTCTTT.

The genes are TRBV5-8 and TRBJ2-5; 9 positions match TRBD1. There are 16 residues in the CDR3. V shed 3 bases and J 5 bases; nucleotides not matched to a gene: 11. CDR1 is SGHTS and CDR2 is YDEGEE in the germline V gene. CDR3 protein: CASSSFPQGAEETQYF. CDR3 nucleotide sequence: TGTGCCAGCAGCTCCTTCCCACAGGGGGCAGAGGAGACCCAGTACTTC.

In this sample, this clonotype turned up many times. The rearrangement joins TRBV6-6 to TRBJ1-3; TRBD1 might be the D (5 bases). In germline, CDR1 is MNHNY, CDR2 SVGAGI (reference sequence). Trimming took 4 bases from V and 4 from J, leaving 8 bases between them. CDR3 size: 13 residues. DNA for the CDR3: TGTGCCAGCAGTTGGGGGGTCGGAAACACCATATATTTT. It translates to CASSWGVGNTIYF.

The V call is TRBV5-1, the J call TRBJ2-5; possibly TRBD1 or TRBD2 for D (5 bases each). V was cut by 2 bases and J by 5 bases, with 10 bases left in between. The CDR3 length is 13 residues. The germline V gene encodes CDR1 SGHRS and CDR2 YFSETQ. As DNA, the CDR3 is TGCGCCAGCAGCTTCCCGGGGCACGAGACCCAGTACTTC. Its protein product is CASSFPGHETQYF.

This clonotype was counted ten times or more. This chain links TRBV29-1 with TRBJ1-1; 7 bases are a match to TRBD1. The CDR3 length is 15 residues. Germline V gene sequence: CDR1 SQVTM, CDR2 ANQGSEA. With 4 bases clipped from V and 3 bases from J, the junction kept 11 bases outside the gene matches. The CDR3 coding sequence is TGCAGCGTTGCAGGGGGAACAGGATCGGACACTGAAGCTTTCTTT. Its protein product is CSVAGGTGSDTEAFF. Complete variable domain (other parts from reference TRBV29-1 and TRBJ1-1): SAVISQKPSRDICQRGTSLTIQCQVDSQVTMMFWYRQQPGQSLTLIATANQGSEATYESGFVIDKFPISRPNLTFSTLTVSNMSPEDSSIYLCSVAGGTGSDTEAFFGQGTRLTVV.

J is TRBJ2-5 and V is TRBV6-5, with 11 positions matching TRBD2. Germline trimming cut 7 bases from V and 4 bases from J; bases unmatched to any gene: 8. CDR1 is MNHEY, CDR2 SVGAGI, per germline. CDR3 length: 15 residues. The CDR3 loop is CASKKTSGVRETQYF. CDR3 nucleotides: TGTGCCAGCAAAAAGACTAGCGGGGTACGAGAGACCCAGTACTTC.

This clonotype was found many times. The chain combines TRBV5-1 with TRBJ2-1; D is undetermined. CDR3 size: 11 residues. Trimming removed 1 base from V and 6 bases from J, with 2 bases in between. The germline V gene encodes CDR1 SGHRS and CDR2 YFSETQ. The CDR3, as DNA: TGCGCCAGCAGCTTGATCAATGAGCAGTTCTTC. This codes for CASSLINEQFF.

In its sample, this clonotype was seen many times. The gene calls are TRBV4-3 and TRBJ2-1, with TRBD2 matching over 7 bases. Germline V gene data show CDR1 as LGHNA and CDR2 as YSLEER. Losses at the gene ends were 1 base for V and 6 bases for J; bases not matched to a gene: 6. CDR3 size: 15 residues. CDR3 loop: CASSQVSERGNEQFF. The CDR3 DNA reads TGCGCCAGCAGCCAAGTTTCGGAGCGGGGCAATGAGCAGTTCTTC.

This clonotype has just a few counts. The CDR3 DNA sequence: TGCGCCAGCAGCCCGACAGGGGACTATGGCTACACCTTC. Residues: CASSPTGDYGYTF. The chain combines TRBV4-1 with TRBJ1-2, with 8 bases that match TRBD1. V lost 4 bases and J lost 3; bases outside the gene matches: 1. Germline CDR1 reads MGHRA; CDR2 reads YSYEKL. The CDR3 runs 13 residues.

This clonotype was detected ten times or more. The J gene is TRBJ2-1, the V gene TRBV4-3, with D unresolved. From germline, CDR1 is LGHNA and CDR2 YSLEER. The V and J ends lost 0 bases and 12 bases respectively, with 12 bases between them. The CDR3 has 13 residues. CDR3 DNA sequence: TGCGCCAGCAGCCAAGATGGGTCCCTTGGGCAGTTCTTC. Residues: CASSQDGSLGQFF.

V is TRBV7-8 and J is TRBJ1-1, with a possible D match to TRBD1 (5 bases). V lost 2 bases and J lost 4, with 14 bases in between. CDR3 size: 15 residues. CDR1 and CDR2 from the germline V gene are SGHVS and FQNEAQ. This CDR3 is CASSLSGGMGTEAFF. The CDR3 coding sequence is TGTGCCAGCAGCTTATCCGGGGGGATGGGCACTGAAGCTTTCTTT.